One T cell receptor (beta chain) is described in this entry. Its antigen is undetermined. These data originate in a study of response to subunit inactivated influenza vaccine. One entry per CDR3 protein, called by TCRdb with MiXCR from the RT-PCR reads. The table shows 710,000 or so distinct CDR3 sequences, with roughly 14% occurring only once. Study conclusions and caveats: The authors put forward the suggestion that each seasonal influenza vaccination may bring in only a limited number of new T cells.

CDR3 length equals 15 residues. V shed 4 bases and J shed 4 bases, with 17 bases lying between them. The germline V gene encodes CDR1 SGHRS and CDR2 YFSETQ. The sequenced sample was PBMCs from blood, obtained 11 to 12 days after vaccination. The gene calls are TRBV5-1 and TRBJ1-1, with a possible D match to TRBD1 (6 bases). The receptor was isolated from a man in his forties or fifties who received an inactivated influenza vaccine. The CDR3 nucleotides are TGCGCCAGCAGCCCCTTGGGACACCGCAGCACTGAAGCTTTCTTT. As protein: CASSPLGHRSTEAFF.